This T cell receptor (beta chain) stems from a study of OX40 agonist ivuxolimab in advanced cancers. The ends were cut back, 0 bases at V and 7 bases at J, with 9 bases in the middle. Germline assignment: CDR1 MNHEY and CDR2 SVGAGI. This CDR3 region has 13 residues. Sequencing used immunoSEQ multiplex PCR; TCRdb keeps in-frame clones, though not all of them. The table has about 69,000 clones, approximately 91% seen once. This receptor was identified in an adult with an advanced solid tumor such as melanoma, head and neck, liver or kidney cancer. This sample comprised CD4+ or CD8+ T cells sorted from blood, obtained in a trial of the OX40 agonist ivuxolimab. This sequence joins TRBV6-5 and TRBJ1-1; D might be TRBD1 (6 bases). The CDR3 bases are TGTGCCAGCAGTTACTCGGGACACCTTGAAGCTTTCTTT. Translated, it gives CASSYSGHLEAFF.